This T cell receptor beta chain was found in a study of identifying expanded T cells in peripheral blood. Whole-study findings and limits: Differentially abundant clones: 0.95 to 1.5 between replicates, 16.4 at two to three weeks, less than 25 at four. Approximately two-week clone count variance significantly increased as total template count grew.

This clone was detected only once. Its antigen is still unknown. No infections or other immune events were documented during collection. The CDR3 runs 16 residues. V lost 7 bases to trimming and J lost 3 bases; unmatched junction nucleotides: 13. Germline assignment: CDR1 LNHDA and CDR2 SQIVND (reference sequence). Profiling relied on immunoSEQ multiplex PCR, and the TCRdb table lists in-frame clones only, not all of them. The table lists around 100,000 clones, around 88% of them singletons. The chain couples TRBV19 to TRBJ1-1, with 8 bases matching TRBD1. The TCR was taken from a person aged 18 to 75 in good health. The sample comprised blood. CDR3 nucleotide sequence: TGTGCCAGTACCCTCGGGGCAGGGGGCGCGTACACTGAAGCTTTCTTT. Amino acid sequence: CASTLGAGGAYTEAFF.